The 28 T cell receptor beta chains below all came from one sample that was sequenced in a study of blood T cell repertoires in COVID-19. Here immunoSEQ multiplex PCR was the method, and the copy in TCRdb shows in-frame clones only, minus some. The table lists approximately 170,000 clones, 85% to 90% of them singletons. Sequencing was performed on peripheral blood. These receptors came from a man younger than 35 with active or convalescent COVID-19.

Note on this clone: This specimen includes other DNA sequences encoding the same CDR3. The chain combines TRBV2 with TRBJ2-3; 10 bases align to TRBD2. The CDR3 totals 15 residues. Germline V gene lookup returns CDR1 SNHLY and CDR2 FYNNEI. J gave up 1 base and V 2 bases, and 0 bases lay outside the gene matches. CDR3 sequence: CASSELAGGTDTQYF. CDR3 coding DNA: TGTGCCAGCAGTGAACTAGCGGGGGGCACAGATACGCAGTATTTT.

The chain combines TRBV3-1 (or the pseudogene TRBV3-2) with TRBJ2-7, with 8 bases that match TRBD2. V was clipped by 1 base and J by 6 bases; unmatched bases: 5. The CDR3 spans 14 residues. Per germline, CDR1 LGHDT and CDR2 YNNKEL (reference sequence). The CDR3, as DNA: TGTGCCAGCAGCCAAGGAGCGGGAGTCCCCGAGCAGTACTTC. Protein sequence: CASSQGAGVPEQYF.

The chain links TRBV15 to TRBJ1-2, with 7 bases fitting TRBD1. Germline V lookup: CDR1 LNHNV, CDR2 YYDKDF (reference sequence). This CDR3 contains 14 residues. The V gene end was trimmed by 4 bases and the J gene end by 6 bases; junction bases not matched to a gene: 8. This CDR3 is CATSNDRVGNGYTF. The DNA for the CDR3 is TGTGCCACCAGCAATGACAGGGTGGGGAATGGCTACACCTTC.

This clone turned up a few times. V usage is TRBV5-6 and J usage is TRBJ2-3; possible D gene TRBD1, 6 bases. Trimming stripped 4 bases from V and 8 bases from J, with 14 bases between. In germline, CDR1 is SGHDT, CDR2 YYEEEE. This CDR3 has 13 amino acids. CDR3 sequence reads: CASSLVGGGTQYF. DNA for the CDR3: TGTGCCAGCAGCCTTGTTGGGGGCGGTACGCAGTATTTT. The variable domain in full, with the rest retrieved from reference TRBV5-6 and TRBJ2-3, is DAGVTQSPTHLIKTRGQQVTLRCSPKSGHDTVSWYQQALGQGPQFIFQYYEEEERQRGNFPDRFSGHQFPNYSSELNVNALLLGDSALYLCASSLVGGGTQYFGPGTRLTVL.

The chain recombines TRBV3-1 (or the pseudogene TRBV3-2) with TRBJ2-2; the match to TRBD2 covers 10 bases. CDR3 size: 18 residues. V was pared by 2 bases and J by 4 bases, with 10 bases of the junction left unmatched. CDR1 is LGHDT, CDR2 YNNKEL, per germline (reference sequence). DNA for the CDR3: TGTGCCAGCAGCCAAAGGAGCGGGGGGGAGCTGGGCACCGGGGAGCTGTTTTTT. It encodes CASSQRSGGELGTGELFF.

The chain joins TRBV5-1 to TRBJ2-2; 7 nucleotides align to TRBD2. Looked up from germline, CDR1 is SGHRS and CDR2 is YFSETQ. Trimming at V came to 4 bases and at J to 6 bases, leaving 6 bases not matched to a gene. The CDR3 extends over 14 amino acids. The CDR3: CASSAQGGSGELFF. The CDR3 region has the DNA TGCGCCAGCAGCGCTCAGGGAGGGTCCGGGGAGCTGTTTTTT.

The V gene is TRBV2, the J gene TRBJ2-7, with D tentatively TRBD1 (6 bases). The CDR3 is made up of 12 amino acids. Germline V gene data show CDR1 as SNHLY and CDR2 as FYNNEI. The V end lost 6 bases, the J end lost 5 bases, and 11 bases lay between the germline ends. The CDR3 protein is CASRGSGDEQYV. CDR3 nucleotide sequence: TGTGCCAGCAGAGGATCAGGGGACGAGCAGTACGTC.

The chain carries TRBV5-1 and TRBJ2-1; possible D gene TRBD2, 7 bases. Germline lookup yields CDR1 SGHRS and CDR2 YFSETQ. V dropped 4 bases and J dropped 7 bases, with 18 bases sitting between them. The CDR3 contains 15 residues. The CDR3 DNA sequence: TGCGCCAGCAGCGACGGGACATTGGGGGGGAATGAGCAGTTCTTC. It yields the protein CASSDGTLGGNEQFF.

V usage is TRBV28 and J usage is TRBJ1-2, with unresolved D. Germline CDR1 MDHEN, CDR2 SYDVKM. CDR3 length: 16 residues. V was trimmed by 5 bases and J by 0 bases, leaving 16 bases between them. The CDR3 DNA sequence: TGTGCCAGCAGTCGAAGCGGGCTCCTAGCTAACTATGGCTACACCTTC. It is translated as CASSRSGLLANYGYTF.

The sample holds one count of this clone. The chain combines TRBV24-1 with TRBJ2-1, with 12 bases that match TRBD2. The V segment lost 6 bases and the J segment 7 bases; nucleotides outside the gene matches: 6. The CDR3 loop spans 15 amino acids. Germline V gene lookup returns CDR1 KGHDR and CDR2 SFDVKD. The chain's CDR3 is CATSQTSGSGNEQFF. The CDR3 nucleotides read TGTGCCACCAGTCAGACTAGCGGGAGCGGGAATGAGCAGTTCTTC.

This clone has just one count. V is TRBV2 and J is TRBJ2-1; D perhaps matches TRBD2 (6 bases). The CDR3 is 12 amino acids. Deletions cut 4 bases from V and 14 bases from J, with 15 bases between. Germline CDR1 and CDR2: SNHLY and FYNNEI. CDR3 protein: CASSARGVQEFF. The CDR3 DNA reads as TGTGCCAGCAGTGCCCGCGGGGTTCAAGAGTTCTTC.

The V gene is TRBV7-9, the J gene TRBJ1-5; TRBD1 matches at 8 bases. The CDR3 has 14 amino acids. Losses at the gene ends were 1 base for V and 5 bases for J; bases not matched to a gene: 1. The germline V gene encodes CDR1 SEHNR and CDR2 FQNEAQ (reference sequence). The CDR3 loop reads CASSLGQGHQPQHF. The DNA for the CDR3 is TGTGCCAGCAGCTTAGGACAGGGGCATCAGCCCCAGCATTTT.

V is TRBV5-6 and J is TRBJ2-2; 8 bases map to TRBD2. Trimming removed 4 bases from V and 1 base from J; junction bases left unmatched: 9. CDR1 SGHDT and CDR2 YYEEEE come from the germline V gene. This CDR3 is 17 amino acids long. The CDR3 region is CASSLGPAGENTGELFF. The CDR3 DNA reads TGTGCCAGCAGCCTCGGACCAGCGGGAGAGAACACCGGGGAGCTGTTTTTT.

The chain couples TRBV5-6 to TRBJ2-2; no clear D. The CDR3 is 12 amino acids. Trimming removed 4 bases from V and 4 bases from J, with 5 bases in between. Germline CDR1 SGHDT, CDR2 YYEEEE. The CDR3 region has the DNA TGTGCCAGCAGCCTAAGCACCGGGGAGCTGTTTTTT. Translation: CASSLSTGELFF. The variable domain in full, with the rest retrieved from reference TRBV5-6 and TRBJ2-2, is DAGVTQSPTHLIKTRGQQVTLRCSPKSGHDTVSWYQQALGQGPQFIFQYYEEEERQRGNFPDRFSGHQFPNYSSELNVNALLLGDSALYLCASSLSTGELFFGEGSRLTVL.

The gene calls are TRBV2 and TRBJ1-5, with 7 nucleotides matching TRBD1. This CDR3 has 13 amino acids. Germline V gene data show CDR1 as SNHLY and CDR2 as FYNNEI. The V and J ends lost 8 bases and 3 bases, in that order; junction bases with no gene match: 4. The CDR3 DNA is TGTGCCAGCGGGGGACAGAACAATCAGCCCCAGCATTTT. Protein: CASGGQNNQPQHF.

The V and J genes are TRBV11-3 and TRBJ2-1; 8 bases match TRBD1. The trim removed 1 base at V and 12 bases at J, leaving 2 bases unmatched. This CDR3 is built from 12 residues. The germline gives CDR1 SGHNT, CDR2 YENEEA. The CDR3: CASSLADRVQFF. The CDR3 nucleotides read TGTGCCAGCAGCTTAGCGGACAGGGTGCAGTTCTTC.

This CDR3 is CASGLVPGIYGYTF. CDR3 DNA: TGTGCTAGTGGTTTGGTCCCAGGGATCTATGGCTACACCTTC. This chain connects TRBV12-5 to TRBJ1-2, with D tentatively TRBD1 (5 bases). CDR3 length: 14 residues. Germline loops: CDR1 LGHNT, CDR2 FRNRAP. The germline V and J ends were trimmed by 0 bases and 4 bases, with 9 bases remaining between them.

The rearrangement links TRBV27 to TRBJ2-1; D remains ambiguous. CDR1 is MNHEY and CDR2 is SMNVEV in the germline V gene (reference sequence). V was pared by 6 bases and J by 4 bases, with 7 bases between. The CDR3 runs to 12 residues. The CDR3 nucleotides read TGTGCCAGCAGCCGGTCGTACAATGAGCAGTTCTTC. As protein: CASSRSYNEQFF.

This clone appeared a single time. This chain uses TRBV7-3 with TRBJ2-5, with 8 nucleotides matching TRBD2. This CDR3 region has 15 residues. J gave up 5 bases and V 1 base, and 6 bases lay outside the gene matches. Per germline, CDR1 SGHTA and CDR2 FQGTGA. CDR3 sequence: CASSLKAGERETQYF. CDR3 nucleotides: TGTGCCAGCAGCTTAAAAGCGGGAGAAAGGGAGACCCAGTACTTC.

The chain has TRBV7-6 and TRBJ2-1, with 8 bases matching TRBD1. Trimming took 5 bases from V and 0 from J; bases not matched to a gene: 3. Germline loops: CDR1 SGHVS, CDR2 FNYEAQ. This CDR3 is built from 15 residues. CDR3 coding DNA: TGTGCCAGCAGCCAGGACAGGGTCTCCTACAATGAGCAGTTCTTC. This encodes CASSQDRVSYNEQFF.

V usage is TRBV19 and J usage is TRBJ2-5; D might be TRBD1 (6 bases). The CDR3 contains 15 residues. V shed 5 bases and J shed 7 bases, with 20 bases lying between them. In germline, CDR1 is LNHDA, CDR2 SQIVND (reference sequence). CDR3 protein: CASSAKGTPVGTQYF. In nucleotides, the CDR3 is TGTGCCAGTAGTGCGAAGGGGACACCGGTTGGGACCCAGTACTTC.

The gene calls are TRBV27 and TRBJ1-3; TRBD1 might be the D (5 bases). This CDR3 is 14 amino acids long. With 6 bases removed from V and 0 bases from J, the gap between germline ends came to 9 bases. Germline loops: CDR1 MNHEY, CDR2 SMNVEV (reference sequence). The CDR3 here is CASSLDSSGNTIYF. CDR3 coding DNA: TGTGCCAGCAGCTTAGACAGCTCTGGAAACACCATATATTTT.

Here the CDR3 DNA reads TGTGCCAGCCGGCGAGGGGGATGGGGTGAAAAACTGTTTTTT. This gives the protein CASRRGGWGEKLFF. The genes are TRBV2 and TRBJ1-4; D perhaps matches TRBD1 (6 bases). The V gene's germline CDR1 is SNHLY and CDR2 FYNNEI. This CDR3 is built from 14 residues. The V and J ends lost 8 bases and 7 bases respectively, with 17 bases between them.

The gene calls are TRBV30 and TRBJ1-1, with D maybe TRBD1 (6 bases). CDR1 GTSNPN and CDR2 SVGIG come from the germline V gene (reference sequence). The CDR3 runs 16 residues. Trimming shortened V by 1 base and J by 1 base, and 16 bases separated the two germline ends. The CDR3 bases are TGTGCCTGGAGTGGGCGCGCAGGGGCCCCGAACACTGAAGCTTTCTTT. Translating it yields CAWSGRAGAPNTEAFF. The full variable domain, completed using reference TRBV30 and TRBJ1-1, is SQTIHQWPATLVQPVGSPLSLECTVEGTSNPNLYWYRQAAGRGLQLLFYSVGIGQISSEVPQNLSASRPQDRQFILSSKKLLLSDSGFYLCAWSGRAGAPNTEAFFGQGTRLTVV.

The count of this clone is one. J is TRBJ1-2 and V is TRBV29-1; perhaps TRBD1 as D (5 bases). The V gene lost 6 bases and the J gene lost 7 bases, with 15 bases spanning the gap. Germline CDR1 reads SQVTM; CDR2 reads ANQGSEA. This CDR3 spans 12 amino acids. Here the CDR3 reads CSVPGGDSGYTF. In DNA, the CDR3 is TGCAGCGTCCCCGGGGGGGACTCTGGCTACACCTTC.

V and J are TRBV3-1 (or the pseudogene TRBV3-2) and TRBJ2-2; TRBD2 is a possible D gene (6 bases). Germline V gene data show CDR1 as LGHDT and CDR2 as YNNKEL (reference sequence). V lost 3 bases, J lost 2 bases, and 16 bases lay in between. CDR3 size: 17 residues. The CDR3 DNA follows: TGTGCCAGCAGCCATTGGGTCGGGACTCCAAACACCGGGGAGCTGTTTTTT. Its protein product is CASSHWVGTPNTGELFF.

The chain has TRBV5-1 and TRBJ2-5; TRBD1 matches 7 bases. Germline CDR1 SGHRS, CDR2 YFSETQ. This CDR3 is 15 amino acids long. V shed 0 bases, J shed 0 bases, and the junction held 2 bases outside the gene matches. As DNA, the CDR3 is TGCGCCAGCAGCTTGGTTGGGACAGACCAAGAGACCCAGTACTTC. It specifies CASSLVGTDQETQYF.

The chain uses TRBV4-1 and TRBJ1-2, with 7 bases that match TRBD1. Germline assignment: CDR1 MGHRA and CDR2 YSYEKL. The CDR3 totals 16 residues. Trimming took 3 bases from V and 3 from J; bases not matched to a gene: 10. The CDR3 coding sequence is TGCGCCAGCAGCCAGGACCTGGGACAGACCTACTATGGCTACACCTTC. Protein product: CASSQDLGQTYYGYTF.